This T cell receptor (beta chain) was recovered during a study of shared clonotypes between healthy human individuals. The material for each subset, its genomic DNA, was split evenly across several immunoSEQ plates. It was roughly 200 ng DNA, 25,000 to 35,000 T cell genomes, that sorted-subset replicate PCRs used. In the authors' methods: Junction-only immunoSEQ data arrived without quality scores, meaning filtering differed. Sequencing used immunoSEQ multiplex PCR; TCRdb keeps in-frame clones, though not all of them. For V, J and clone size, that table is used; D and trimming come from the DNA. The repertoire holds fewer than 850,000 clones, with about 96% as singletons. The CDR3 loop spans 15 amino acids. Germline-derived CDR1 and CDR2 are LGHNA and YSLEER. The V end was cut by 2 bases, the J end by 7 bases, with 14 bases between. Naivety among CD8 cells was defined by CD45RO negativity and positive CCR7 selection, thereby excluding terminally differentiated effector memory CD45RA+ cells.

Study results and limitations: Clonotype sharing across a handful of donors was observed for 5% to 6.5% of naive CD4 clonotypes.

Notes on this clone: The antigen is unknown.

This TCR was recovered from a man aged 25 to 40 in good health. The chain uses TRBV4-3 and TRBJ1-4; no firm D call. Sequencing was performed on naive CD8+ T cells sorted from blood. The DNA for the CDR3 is TGCGCCAGCAGCCAACAAGGGTCTCTTGGTGAAAAACTGTTTTTT. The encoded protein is CASSQQGSLGEKLFF.